The 10 T cell receptor beta chains given below trace back to one sample, sequenced in a study of graft-versus-host responses after intestinal transplantation (dated by TCRdb to 2020 to 2022). What this sample's time point label stands for: cells obtained before transplantation from donor or recipient. The library was made by the immunoSEQ multiplex PCR assay. TCRdb took this table from immuneACCESS and kept in-frame rearrangements with V and J called. Such tables lack part of the clones; where checked against another copy, unresolved V genes explain under half of the gap, and the rest is unexplained. The sample has tens of thousands of clones on record, 90% to 95% of them singletons. Around 0.49% of the sample is in the top ten clones. Their antigen targets remain unknown. This material consisted of unstimulated CD8+ T cells sorted from spleen or lymph node cells, taken before intestinal transplant. The receptors shown here come from a human donor who received an intestinal transplant.

The genes are TRBV10-3 and TRBJ1-5; the D is unclear. Germline CDR1 is ENHRY and CDR2 is SYGVKD. CDR3 length: 13 amino acids. V lost 4 bases to trimming and J lost 2 bases, with 6 bases between them. CDR3 nucleotide sequence: TGTGCCATCAGTGCGGAGGGCAATCAGCCCCAGCATTTT. It translates to CAISAEGNQPQHF.

The chain recombines TRBV18 with TRBJ2-5; 9 bases line up with TRBD2. The tail of the sequence fits TRBJ2-7 better, so the J call may be wrong. This CDR3 comprises 17 residues. In germline, CDR1 is KGHSH, CDR2 LQKENI. CDR3 nucleotides: TGTGCCAGCTCACCAGGGGGACTAGCCGTTCCCTCCTACGAGCAGTACTTC. This translates into CASSPGGLAVPSYEQYF.

There are a few counts of this clone. The rearrangement links TRBV25-1 to TRBJ2-7; D remains unclear. Germline CDR1 and CDR2: MGHDK and SYGVNS. CDR3 length: 12 amino acids. Between the trimmed V and J ends, which lost 4 bases and 2 bases, there was a span of 6 bases. CDR3 sequence reads: CASSGQTYEQYF. DNA for the CDR3: TGTGCCAGCAGTGGCCAGACCTACGAGCAGTACTTC.

CDR3 region: CAISGTGRRPYEQYF. The CDR3 DNA follows: TGTGCCATCAGTGGTACAGGACGTCGGCCCTACGAGCAGTACTTC. This sequence joins TRBV10-3 and TRBJ2-7; weak D call: TRBD1 (5 bases). Trimming removed 4 bases from V and 2 bases from J, with 15 bases in between. This CDR3 comprises 15 residues. In germline, CDR1 is ENHRY, CDR2 SYGVKD.

The CDR3 DNA follows: TGTGCCAGCAGGGCGGAGGGGCGAGTCCTCTACGAGCAGTACTTC. Its protein product is CASRAEGRVLYEQYF. This chain links TRBV2 with TRBJ2-7; a weak D match, TRBD2 (6 bases). Trimming removed 6 bases at V and 3 bases at J, with 18 bases between. The CDR3 consists of 15 residues. Per germline, CDR1 SNHLY and CDR2 FYNNEI.

About this clone itself: Other DNA sequences from this sample encode an identical CDR3 as well. The chain recombines TRBV28 with TRBJ2-5, with a weak D call TRBD1 (6 bases). The V and J ends lost 6 bases and 1 base respectively, with 9 bases between them. Per germline, CDR1 MDHEN and CDR2 SYDVKM. This CDR3 is built from 13 residues. The CDR3 here is CASSLRGQETQYF. In DNA, the CDR3 is TGTGCCAGCAGCCTCAGGGGCCAAGAGACCCAGTACTTC.

The CDR3, as DNA: TGTGCCAGCAGCTTCGGACCGGGGTCTTACGAGCAGTACTTC. It is translated as CASSFGPGSYEQYF. This chain joins TRBV7-2 and TRBJ2-7; possibly TRBD2 for D (5 bases). Trimming left V 3 bases short and J 4 bases short, with 13 bases between. The length of the CDR3 is 14 residues. Germline CDR1 SGHTA, CDR2 FQGNSA.

This clone was detected only a few times. This chain uses TRBV25-1 with TRBJ2-7; D may be TRBD2 (6 bases). Germline V lookup: CDR1 MGHDK, CDR2 SYGVNS. This CDR3 spans 18 amino acids. V was pared by 1 base and J by 1 base, with 20 bases between. CDR3 nucleotides: TGTGCCAGCAGTGAATTGGTTCGGAGGGACGGCTCGTCCTACGAGCAGTACTTC. It is translated as CASSELVRRDGSSYEQYF.

The chain joins TRBV12-5 to TRBJ2-3; 12 positions match TRBD2. This CDR3 is 16 amino acids long. Germline lookup yields CDR1 LGHNT and CDR2 FRNRAP. Unmatched junction bases numbered 5, after V lost 2 bases and J lost 5 bases. The CDR3, as DNA: TGTGCTAGTGGTTTGACTAGCGGGGGGCCCGGAGATACGCAGTATTTT. It is translated as CASGLTSGGPGDTQYF.

V and J are TRBV7-9 and TRBJ2-3; D might be TRBD1 (6 bases). In germline, CDR1 is SEHNR, CDR2 FQNEAQ (reference sequence). The CDR3 contains 14 residues. The CDR3 reads CAGRGGSGTDTQYF. CDR3 coding DNA: TGTGCAGGTCGAGGGGGTAGCGGCACAGATACGCAGTATTTT.